This T cell receptor (beta chain) was profiled in a study of shared clonotypes between healthy human individuals. CDR3 length equals 15 residues. Trimming shortened V by 1 base and J by 1 base, and 10 bases separated the two germline ends. Germline CDR1 reads KGHSH; CDR2 reads LQKENI. Every subset had its genomic DNA shared out evenly among several immunoSEQ plates. Replicate PCRs from sorted subsets contained roughly 200 ng DNA, which is tens of thousands of T cell genomes. Assay: immunoSEQ multiplex PCR; the TCRdb copy retains only in-frame clones and omits some. The table shows about 2.3 million clones, with roughly 93% occurring only once.

The sample was naive CD4+ T cells from PBMCs. Subset here: CD45RA+ positively selected. The TCR originated in a man between 18 and 35 years old in good health. Some clones in this sample may be carry-over from other donors' samples. The chain is built from TRBV18 and TRBJ1-1, with D hard to call. The CDR3 sequence: CASSPQADSNTEAFF. The CDR3, as DNA: TGTGCCAGCTCACCACAGGCAGACTCGAACACTGAAGCTTTCTTT. Drawing the rest from reference TRBV18 and TRBJ1-1, the complete variable domain is NAGVMQNPRHLVRRRGQEARLRCSPMKGHSHVYWYRQLPEEGLKFMVYLQKENIIDESGMPKERFSAEFPKEGPSILRIQQVVRGDSAAYFCASSPQADSNTEAFFGQGTRLTVV.